This T cell receptor (beta chain) comes out of a study of post-analysis software for immune sequencing data. In this sample, this clonotype turned up a few times. Antigen specificity is unknown. Points from the study as a whole: In patients, TRBV5-6, TRBV5-1 and TRBV20-1 belonged to roughly five TRBV segments found more frequently than in controls. Among multiple sclerosis patients, normalized Chao1 diversity was significantly below that of controls.

Carried by the TCR beta cDNA libraries were unique molecular identifiers. TCRdb independently ran MiXCR on the PCR reads; one entry per CDR3 protein. The sample includes roughly 400,000 distinct CDR3 sequences, more than 30% of them seen just once. Trimming removed 8 bases from V and 0 bases from J; junction bases left unmatched: 7. Germline lookup yields CDR1 LNHNV and CDR2 YYDKDF (reference sequence). The CDR3 is 15 amino acids. This TCR was sampled from a girl aged 2-15 years with multiple sclerosis. Source material: blood. The V and J genes are TRBV15 and TRBJ2-3, with 8 positions matching TRBD2. The CDR3 sequence is CATGREDQSTDTQYF. The CDR3 DNA reads as TGTGCCACCGGGCGGGAGGACCAAAGCACAGATACGCAGTATTTT.